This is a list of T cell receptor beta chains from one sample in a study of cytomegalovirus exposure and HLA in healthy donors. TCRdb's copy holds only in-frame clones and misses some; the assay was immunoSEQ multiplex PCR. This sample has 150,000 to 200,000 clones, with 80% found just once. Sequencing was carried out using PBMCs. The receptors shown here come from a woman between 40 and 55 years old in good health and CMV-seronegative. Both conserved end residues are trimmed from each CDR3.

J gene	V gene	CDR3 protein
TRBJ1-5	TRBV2	ASSPPGVSNQPQH
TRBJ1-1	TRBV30	AWRQGYTEAF
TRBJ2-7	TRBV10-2	ASSDWGGGAYEQY
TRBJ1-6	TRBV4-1	ASRQGTVIPSPLH
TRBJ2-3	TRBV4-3	ASSQEGTTADTQY
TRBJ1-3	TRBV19	ASSITGETGNTIY
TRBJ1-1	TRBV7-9	SSSLTEFKEAF
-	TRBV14	ASSRVLAGGREQY
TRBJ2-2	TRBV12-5	ASGLATGAGELF
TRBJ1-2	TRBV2	ASSGETAAYGYT
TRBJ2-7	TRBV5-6	ASSLKRANSYEQY
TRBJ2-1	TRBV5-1	ASSRTSGINNEQF
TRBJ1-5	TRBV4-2	ASSLAVLSNQPQH
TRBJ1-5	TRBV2	ASLIRADRGQPQH
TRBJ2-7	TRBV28	ASRIGLFSEQY
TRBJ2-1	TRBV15	ATSRDGIREGEQF
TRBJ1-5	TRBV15	ATSRDLGTGGLRSQPQH
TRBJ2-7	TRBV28	ASSYTLRGSTYEQY
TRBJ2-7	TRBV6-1	ASSPRQGAYEQY
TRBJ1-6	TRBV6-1	ASSRDRGVDSPLH
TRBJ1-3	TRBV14	ASSLRQLPSGNTIY
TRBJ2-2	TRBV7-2	ASSLWRQGAGELF
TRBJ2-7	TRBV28	ASSPPSIAYEQY
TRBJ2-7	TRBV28	ASTDTTYEQY
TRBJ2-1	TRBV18	ASSPPRTSGVGEQF
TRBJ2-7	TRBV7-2	ASSRLAENYEQY
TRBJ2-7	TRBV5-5	ASSLGTGTSYEQY
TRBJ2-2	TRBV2	ASSVIETGELF
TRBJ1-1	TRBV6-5	ASSKQGRRNTEAF
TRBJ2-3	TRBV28	ASSFVPSGRTDTQY
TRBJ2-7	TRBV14	ASSPLGLTYEQY
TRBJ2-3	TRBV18	ASSPPGLAGTDTQY
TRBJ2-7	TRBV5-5	ASSPGGGLGSWEQY
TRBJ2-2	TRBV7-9	SSALRIGTGGRTGELF
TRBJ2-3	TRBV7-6	ASSSLLVGTDTQY
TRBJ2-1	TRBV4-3	ASSQLRQGYNEQF
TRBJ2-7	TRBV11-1	ASSPSRGYEQY
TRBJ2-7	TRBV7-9	ASSPPPRDQFSEQQY
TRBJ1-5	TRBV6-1	ASSPLTPSNQPQH
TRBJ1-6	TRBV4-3	ASSRQSYGGEGSPLH
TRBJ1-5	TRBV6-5	ASSYGGNQPQH
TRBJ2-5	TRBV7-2	ASSFLGRLAMETQY
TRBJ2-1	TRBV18	ASSDEDRGVYNEQF
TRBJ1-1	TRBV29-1	SGEQGRAF
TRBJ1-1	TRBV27	ASSQIQGFGEAF
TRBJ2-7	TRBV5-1	ASSPPNSGQGYEQY
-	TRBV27	ASSSQRTGSVYEQY
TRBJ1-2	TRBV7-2	ASSLGRGDYGYT
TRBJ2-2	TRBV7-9	ASEKGMRNTGELF
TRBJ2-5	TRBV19	ASSMDGSETQY